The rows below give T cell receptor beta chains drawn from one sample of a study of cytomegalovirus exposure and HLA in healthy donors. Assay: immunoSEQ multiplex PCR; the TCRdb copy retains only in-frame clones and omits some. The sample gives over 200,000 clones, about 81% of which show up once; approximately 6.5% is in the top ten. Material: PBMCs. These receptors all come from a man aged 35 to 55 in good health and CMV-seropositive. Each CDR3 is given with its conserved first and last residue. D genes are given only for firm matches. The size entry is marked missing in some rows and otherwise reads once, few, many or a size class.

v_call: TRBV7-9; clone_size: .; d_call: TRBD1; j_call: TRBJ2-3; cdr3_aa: CASSLVDRAQYF; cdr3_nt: TGTGCCAGCAGCTTAGTAGACAGGGCACAGTATTTT
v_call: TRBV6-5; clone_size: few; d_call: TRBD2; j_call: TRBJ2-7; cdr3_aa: CASSYSAGGYEQYF; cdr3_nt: TGTGCCAGCAGTTACTCTGCGGGAGGGTACGAGCAGTACTTC
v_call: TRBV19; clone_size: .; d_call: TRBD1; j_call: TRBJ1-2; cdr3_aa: CASSIDGTGDGYTF; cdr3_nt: TGTGCCAGTAGTATAGACGGGACAGGGGACGGCTACACCTTC
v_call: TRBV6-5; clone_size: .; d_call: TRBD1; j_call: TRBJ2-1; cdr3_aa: CASSYGGTVSRNEQFF; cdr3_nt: TGTGCCAGCAGTTACGGTGGGACAGTATCTCGCAATGAGCAGTTCTTC
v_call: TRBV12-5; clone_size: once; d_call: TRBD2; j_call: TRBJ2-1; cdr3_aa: CASGLSTTSRYNEQFF; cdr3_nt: TGTGCTAGTGGTTTGTCGACGACTAGCAGGTACAATGAGCAGTTCTTC
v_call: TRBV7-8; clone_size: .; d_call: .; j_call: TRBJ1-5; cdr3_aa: CASSELQGINQPQHF; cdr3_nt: TGTGCCAGCAGCGAGCTCCAGGGGATCAATCAGCCCCAGCATTTT
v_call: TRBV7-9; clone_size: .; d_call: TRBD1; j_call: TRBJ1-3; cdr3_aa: CSSSPYGDRGRNTIYF; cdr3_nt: TGTTCCAGCAGCCCCTACGGGGACAGGGGGAGAAACACCATATATTTT
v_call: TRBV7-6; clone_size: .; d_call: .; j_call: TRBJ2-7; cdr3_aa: CASSLGTGDEQYF; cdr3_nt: TGTGCCAGCAGCTTAGGGACGGGGGACGAGCAGTACTTC
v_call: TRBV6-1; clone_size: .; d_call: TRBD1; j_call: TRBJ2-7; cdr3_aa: CASSEGRTGLDEQYF; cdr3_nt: TGTGCCAGCAGTGAAGGAAGGACAGGGTTGGACGAGCAGTACTTC
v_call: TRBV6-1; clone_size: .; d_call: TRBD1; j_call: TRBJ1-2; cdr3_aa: CASSAGGPGGLYGYTF; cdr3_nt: TGTGCCAGCAGTGCCGGGGGCCCAGGGGGCCTCTATGGCTACACCTTC
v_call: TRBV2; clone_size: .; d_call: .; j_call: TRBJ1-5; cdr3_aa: CASSRQHNQPQHF; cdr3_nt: TGTGCCAGCAGCCGACAGCACAATCAGCCCCAGCATTTT
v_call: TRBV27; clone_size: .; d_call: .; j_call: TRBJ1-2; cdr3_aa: CASSLVGERGYTF; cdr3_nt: TGTGCCAGCAGTTTAGTCGGGGAAAGGGGCTACACCTTC
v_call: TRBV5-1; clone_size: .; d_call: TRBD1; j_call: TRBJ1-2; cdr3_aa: CASSPGTGVSGGGGYTF; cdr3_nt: TGCGCCAGCAGCCCCGGGACAGGGGTTTCGGGAGGTGGTGGCTACACCTTC
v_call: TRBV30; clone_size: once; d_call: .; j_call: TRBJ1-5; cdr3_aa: CAWKLDSLSVGQPQHF; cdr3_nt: TGTGCCTGGAAGTTGGACAGTCTTTCAGTTGGTCAGCCCCAGCATTTT
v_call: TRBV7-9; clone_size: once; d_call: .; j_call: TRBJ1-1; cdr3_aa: CASSKGVGGNTEAFF; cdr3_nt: TGTGCCAGCAGCAAAGGAGTAGGGGGGAACACTGAAGCTTTCTTT
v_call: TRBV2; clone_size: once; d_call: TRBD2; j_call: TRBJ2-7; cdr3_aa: CASRPRGGDSYEQYF; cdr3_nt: TGTGCCAGCAGGCCGAGGGGAGGGGATTCCTACGAGCAGTACTTC
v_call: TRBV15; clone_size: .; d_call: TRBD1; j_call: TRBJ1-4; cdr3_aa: CATSRLTGVGEKLFF; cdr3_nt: TGTGCCACCAGCAGACTGACAGGGGTGGGTGAAAAACTGTTTTTT
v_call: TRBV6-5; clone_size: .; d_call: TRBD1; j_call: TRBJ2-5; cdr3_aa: CASSLRQGRGETQYF; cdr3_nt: TGTGCCAGCAGCCTACGACAGGGAAGAGGGGAGACCCAGTACTTC
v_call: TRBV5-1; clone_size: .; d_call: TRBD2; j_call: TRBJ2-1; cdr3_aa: CASSLVPLAGGGNEQFF; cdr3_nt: TGCGCCAGCAGCTTGGTACCTCTAGCGGGAGGCGGGAATGAGCAGTTCTTC
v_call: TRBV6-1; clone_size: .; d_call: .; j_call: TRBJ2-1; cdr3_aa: CASSASGTQQFF; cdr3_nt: TGTGCCAGCAGTGCATCCGGGACACAGCAGTTCTTC
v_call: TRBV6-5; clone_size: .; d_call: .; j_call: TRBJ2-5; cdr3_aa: CASSYSEYQETQYF; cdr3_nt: TGTGCCAGCAGTTACTCGGAGTACCAAGAGACCCAGTACTTC
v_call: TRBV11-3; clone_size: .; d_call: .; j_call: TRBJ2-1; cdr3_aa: CASSEVNANEQFF; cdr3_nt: TGTGCCAGCAGCGAGGTGAATGCCAATGAGCAGTTCTTC
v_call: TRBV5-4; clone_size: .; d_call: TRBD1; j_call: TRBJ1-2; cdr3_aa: CASSGDRDPRGYTF; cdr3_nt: TGTGCCAGCAGCGGCGACAGGGACCCACGGGGCTACACCTTC
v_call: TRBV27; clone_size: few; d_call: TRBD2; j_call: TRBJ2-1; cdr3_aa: CASSSRLAGGVKQFF; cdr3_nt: TGTGCCAGCAGTTCAAGACTAGCGGGAGGGGTCAAGCAGTTCTTC
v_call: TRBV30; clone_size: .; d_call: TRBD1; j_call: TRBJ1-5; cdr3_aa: CASRTGRNQPQHF; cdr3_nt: TGTGCCTCACGGACAGGGAGGAATCAGCCCCAGCATTTT
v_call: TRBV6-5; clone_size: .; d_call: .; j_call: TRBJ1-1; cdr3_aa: CASRAQGGAFF; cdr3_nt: TGTGCCAGCAGGGCCCAGGGAGGAGCTTTCTTT
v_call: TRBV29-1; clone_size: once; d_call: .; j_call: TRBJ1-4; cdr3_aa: CSVGGRGGEKLFF; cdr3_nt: TGCAGCGTTGGGGGCCGGGGGGGCGAAAAACTGTTTTTT
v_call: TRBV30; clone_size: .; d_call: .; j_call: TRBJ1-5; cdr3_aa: CAWSDSGNQPQHF; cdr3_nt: TGTGCCTGGAGTGACTCCGGCAATCAGCCCCAGCATTTT
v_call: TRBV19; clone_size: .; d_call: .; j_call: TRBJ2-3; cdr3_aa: CATTGSRARGDTQYF; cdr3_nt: TGTGCCACCACAGGGAGCAGGGCCCGGGGAGATACGCAGTATTTT
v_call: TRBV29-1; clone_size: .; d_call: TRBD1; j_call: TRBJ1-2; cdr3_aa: CSGGTGGRNGYTF; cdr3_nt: TGCAGCGGGGGGACAGGGGGCCGAAATGGCTACACCTTC
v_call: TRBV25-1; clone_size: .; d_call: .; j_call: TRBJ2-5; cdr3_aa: CASSALEGLGMETQYF; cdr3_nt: TGTGCCAGCAGTGCACTAGAGGGTTTAGGCATGGAGACCCAGTACTTC
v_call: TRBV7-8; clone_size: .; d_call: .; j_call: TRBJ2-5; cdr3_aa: CASSLAGGGQETQYF; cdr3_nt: TGTGCCAGCAGCTTAGCGGGAGGAGGGCAAGAGACCCAGTACTTC
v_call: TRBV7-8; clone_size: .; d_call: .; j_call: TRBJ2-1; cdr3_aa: CASSHLESGWRVEQFF; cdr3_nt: TGTGCCAGCAGCCACCTTGAGTCAGGTTGGCGAGTTGAGCAGTTCTTC
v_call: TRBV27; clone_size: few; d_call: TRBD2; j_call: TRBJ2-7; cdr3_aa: CASSSTGGYFYEQYF; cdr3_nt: TGTGCCAGCAGTAGTACGGGAGGGTACTTCTACGAGCAGTACTTC